This T cell receptor (beta chain) was captured in a study of cytomegalovirus exposure and HLA in healthy donors. With respect to this clone: Its antigen is not known.

Study conclusions and caveats: Later work associated 17,000 or so TCR beta sequences with HLA alleles at 0.05 false discovery rate. Confirmation in vitro established that three CMV-associated chains were specific for CMV antigens.

CDR3 size: 15 residues. Germline V CDR1 and CDR2: MNHEY, SVGAGI. V shed 4 bases and J 2 bases; nucleotides not matched to a gene: 4. The PCR made use of 60 Vbeta and 13 Jbeta primers. Sequenced by immunoSEQ multiplex PCR; TCRdb stores in-frame clones only, minus some. Its clone listing holds 130,000 or so clones. The TCR comes from a woman aged 18-35 years in good health and CMV-seronegative. Sequencing input: PBMCs. The chain links TRBV6-5 to TRBJ2-3; 9 positions match TRBD2. The CDR3 loop is CASSSPSGTTDTQYF. Written as DNA, the CDR3 is TGTGCCAGCAGTTCCCCTAGCGGGACCACAGATACGCAGTATTTT.